Listed below are T cell receptor beta chains from one sample, sequenced in a study of blood T cell repertoires in COVID-19. Generated by immunoSEQ multiplex PCR, the TCRdb table keeps only in-frame clones and is missing some. The data contain about 280,000 clones, approximately 90% of them singletons. Sequenced sample: PBMCs or T cells enriched from blood (not recorded which). Source of these receptors: a man between 35 and 55 years old who had been exposed to COVID-19. Each CDR3 is given with its conserved first and last residue. The D gene is left open where the match is weak. Clone size is shown for a subset of rows, as once, few, many or a class of expanded clone.

d_gene | j_gene | abundance | v_gene | CDR3nt | CDR3aa
TRBD2 | TRBJ2-2 | few | TRBV18 | TGTGCCAGCTCACCGATTGGACTAGCGGGAGGGCTTGGCACCGGGGAGCTGTTTTTT | CASSPIGLAGGLGTGELFF
NA | TRBJ2-3 | once | TRBV24-1 | TGTGCCACCAGTGATGGACTGTCGAAGAGCACAGATACGCAGTATTTT | CATSDGLSKSTDTQYF
TRBD1 | TRBJ1-2 | once | TRBV28 | TGTGCCAGCAGGAGTACAGGGGGCGCAAATGGCTACACCTTC | CASRSTGGANGYTF
NA | TRBJ1-2 | NA | TRBV5-1 | TGCGCCAGCAGCTTGGGAGATTCCTATGGCTACACCTTC | CASSLGDSYGYTF
TRBD2 | TRBJ2-7 | NA | TRBV13 | TGTGCCAGCAGCTACCGGGACTACTCCTACGAGCAGTACTTC | CASSYRDYSYEQYF
NA | TRBJ1-2 | NA | TRBV7-9 | TGTGCCAGCAGCCCCGTCTCGAGCGATGGCTACACCTTC | CASSPVSSDGYTF
TRBD1 | TRBJ1-1 | NA | TRBV10-3 | TGTGCCATCAGTGAGGCGTCAGGACAGGGCGTCTCAGCAGCTTTCTTT | CAISEASGQGVSAAFF
NA | TRBJ2-3 | NA | TRBV19 | TGTGCCAGTAGGCAGGGGACCTACACAGATACGCAGTATTTT | CASRQGTYTDTQYF
NA | TRBJ1-5 | NA | TRBV6-6 | TGTGCCAGCAGTTCCCTAGGGGCGAATAATCAGCCCCAGCATTTT | CASSSLGANNQPQHF
NA | TRBJ1-5 | NA | TRBV2 | TGTGCCAGCAATCAGGGGAGCAATCAGCCCCAGCATTTT | CASNQGSNQPQHF
NA | TRBJ1-1 | NA | TRBV5-1 | TGCGCCAGCAGCTCTGGACAGCCTGAAGCTTTCTTT | CASSSGQPEAFF
TRBD2 | TRBJ2-7 | NA | TRBV5-6 | TGTGCCAGCAGTCCTCTAGCGGGAAAGCGCTACGAGCAGTACTTC | CASSPLAGKRYEQYF
NA | TRBJ1-1 | once | TRBV3-1/TRBV3-2 | TGTGCCAGCAGCCAAGTAGGGCCTGGAGGGAACACTGAAGCTTTCTTT | CASSQVGPGGNTEAFF
TRBD2 | TRBJ2-1 | NA | TRBV29-1 | TGCAGCGTTGAACTACCCGGGACTAGCGACAATGAGCAGTTCTTC | CSVELPGTSDNEQFF
TRBD2 | TRBJ2-7 | NA | TRBV28 | TGTGCCAGCAGCCGGGGGACTAGCGGATACGAGCAGTACTTC | CASSRGTSGYEQYF
TRBD1 | TRBJ2-2 | NA | TRBV5-1 | TGCGCCAGCAGCTTCGTCACAGGGGTTGTAGCCGGGGAGCTGTTTTTT | CASSFVTGVVAGELFF
NA | TRBJ2-7 | NA | TRBV28 | TGTGCCAGCAGTTTTAACGAGCAGTACTTC | CASSFNEQYF
NA | TRBJ2-3 | NA | TRBV5-4 | TGTGCCAGCAGCTTTTCCAGGGGCTCAGATACGCAGTATTTT | CASSFSRGSDTQYF
TRBD2 | TRBJ2-1 | NA | TRBV7-9 | TGTGCCAGCAGGTCCATTCCGGGACTAGGTCGGTCGGGTGAGCAGTTCTTC | CASRSIPGLGRSGEQFF
TRBD1 | TRBJ1-5 | NA | TRBV5-6 | TGTGCCAGCAGCGTTAGACAGGGCTTGGGTCAGCCCCAGCATTTT | CASSVRQGLGQPQHF
TRBD1 | TRBJ1-1 | NA | TRBV18 | TGTGCCAGCTCACAAAGACAGGGGGCGCTGGGAACTGAAGCTTTCTTT | CASSQRQGALGTEAFF
NA | TRBJ2-3 | once | TRBV9 | TGTGCCAGCAGCGTAGTGGGCGGGACCAGCACAGATACGCAGTATTTT | CASSVVGGTSTDTQYF
TRBD2 | TRBJ2-3 | NA | TRBV3-1/TRBV3-2 | TGTGCCAGCAGCCAAATAGCGGGGAGGTCGCGGAATACGCAGTATTTT | CASSQIAGRSRNTQYF
TRBD1 | TRBJ1-5 | NA | TRBV2 | TGTGCCAGCAGAGCGGACAGGGGAGGCAATCAGCCCCAGCATTTT | CASRADRGGNQPQHF
NA | TRBJ1-5 | NA | TRBV28 | TGTGCCAGCATTCAGGGAGGGGACCATCAGCCCCAGCATTTT | CASIQGGDHQPQHF
TRBD1 | TRBJ2-3 | NA | TRBV6-5 | TGTGCCAGCAGCACGCGGACAGGGAGCACAGATACGCAGTATTTT | CASSTRTGSTDTQYF
NA | TRBJ2-1 | few | TRBV6-6 | TGTGCCAGCAAACAGGGAAACAATGAGCAGTTCTTC | CASKQGNNEQFF
TRBD1 | TRBJ1-6 | NA | TRBV9 | TGTGCCAGCAGCGCCAGCGGACAGGGTTATAATTCACCCCTCCACTTT | CASSASGQGYNSPLHF
TRBD1 | TRBJ1-4 | NA | TRBV5-6 | TGTGCCAGCAGCTTCACAGGGGACGCGGGCGAAAAACTGTTTTTT | CASSFTGDAGEKLFF
TRBD1 | TRBJ1-3 | NA | TRBV9 | TGTGCCAGCACAGGGACAGGCGACTCTGGAAACACCATATATTTT | CASTGTGDSGNTIYF
NA | TRBJ2-7 | NA | TRBV6-5 | TGTGCCAGTTACAGGTTCCAGTACCACGAGCAGTACTTC | CASYRFQYHEQYF
NA | TRBJ2-1 | NA | TRBV7-8 | TGTGCCAGCACACAGGGCTATGAGCAGTTCTTC | CASTQGYEQFF
TRBD1 | TRBJ2-1 | NA | TRBV28 | TGTGCCAGCAGTTTTTTCTGGGACAGGGGCTTTACCTACAATGAGCAGTTCTTC | CASSFFWDRGFTYNEQFF
NA | TRBJ2-7 | NA | TRBV25-1 | TGTGCCAGCAGTGAATTAGGGGGTTCTAGCTCCTACGAGCAGTACTTC | CASSELGGSSSYEQYF
NA | TRBJ1-5 | NA | TRBV6-2/TRBV6-3 | TGTGCCAGCAGTTACGCGCGGGGGGTCCATCAGCCCCAGCATTTT | CASSYARGVHQPQHF
NA | TRBJ1-1 | NA | TRBV20-1 | TGCAGTGCTAGTCGGGCAGGGCATTATACTGAAGCTTTCTTT | CSASRAGHYTEAFF
NA | TRBJ2-7 | NA | TRBV24-1 | TGTGCCACCAGTGACCAAGCGGACCCACTCAGGGAGCAGTACTTC | CATSDQADPLREQYF
NA | TRBJ2-5 | NA | TRBV7-3 | TGTGCCAGCAGCCGGACTGGAATCCAAGAGACCCAGTACTTC | CASSRTGIQETQYF
TRBD1 | TRBJ2-7 | NA | TRBV9 | TGTGCCAGCAGCGTAGATCCGGGACAGGGGTCCTACGAGCAGTACTTC | CASSVDPGQGSYEQYF
NA | TRBJ1-2 | NA | TRBV24-1 | TGTGCCACCAGTGATTTTTACGGTGTTTCTGGCTACACCTTC | CATSDFYGVSGYTF
TRBD1 | TRBJ1-2 | NA | TRBV28 | TGTGCCAGCACCACGACAGGGGACAATTATGGCTACACCTTC | CASTTTGDNYGYTF
NA | TRBJ2-4 | NA | TRBV19 | TGTGCCAGTAGTATAATAGGGGTCGCAGCCAAAAACATTCAGTACTTC | CASSIIGVAAKNIQYF
NA | TRBJ2-1 | NA | TRBV19 | TGTGCCAGTAGTACCGGCCAGGGCTATGAGCAGTTCTTC | CASSTGQGYEQFF